One and the same sample provided the 14 T cell receptor beta chains below, sequenced in a study of T cells after somatic rescue of genetic block. Method: immunoSEQ multiplex PCR; TCRdb's copy keeps in-frame clones and lacks some. The profile covers 12,000 to 15,000 clones, with approximately 71% appearing a single time and about 30% taken by the ten largest. The source material was peripheral blood mononuclear cells (PBMCs). The source is a man between 18 and 35 years old.

The DNA for the CDR3 is TGTGCCAGCAGCTACACGCGGGATAGAGATACGCAGTATTTT. It encodes CASSYTRDRDTQYF. The rearrangement joins TRBV7-3 to TRBJ2-3; D perhaps matches TRBD2 (6 bases). V was pared by 4 bases and J by 5 bases, with 13 bases between. CDR1 is SGHTA, CDR2 FQGTGA, per germline. The CDR3 extends over 14 amino acids.

The chain is built from TRBV5-1 and TRBJ2-2; D gene uncertain. Trimming removed 4 bases at V and 1 base at J, with 8 bases between. Looked up from germline, CDR1 is SGHRS and CDR2 is YFSETQ. The CDR3 length is 14 residues. Written as DNA, the CDR3 is TGCGCCAGCAGCCCCAGACAGAACACCGGGGAGCTGTTTTTT. Translation gives CASSPRQNTGELFF.

The chain carries TRBV6-6 and TRBJ2-7; D might be TRBD2 (6 bases). This CDR3 region has 15 residues. Trimming left V 3 bases short and J 5 bases short, with 17 bases between. Germline lookup yields CDR1 MNHNY and CDR2 SVGAGI (reference sequence). The chain's CDR3 is CASSYGHIREDEQYF. Here the CDR3 DNA reads TGTGCCAGCAGTTATGGCCATATCAGGGAGGACGAGCAGTACTTC.

This clone was observed a few times. The rearrangement uses TRBV5-1 and TRBJ2-1; D is unresolved. The CDR3 is made up of 13 amino acids. The ends were cut back, 7 bases at V and 5 bases at J, with 13 bases in the middle. Germline V gene sequence: CDR1 SGHRS, CDR2 YFSETQ. CDR3 bases: TGCGCCAGCCGCCCCACTATCGACAATGAGCAGTTCTTC. It translates to CASRPTIDNEQFF.

The genes are TRBV4-1 and TRBJ1-6, with TRBD1 identical over 7 bases. V was pared by 0 bases and J by 3 bases, with 8 bases of the junction left unmatched. The CDR3 runs 18 residues. Germline lookup yields CDR1 MGHRA and CDR2 YSYEKL. CDR3 region: CASSQDGTDTNYNSPLHF. The CDR3 coding sequence is TGCGCCAGCAGCCAAGATGGGACAGATACCAACTATAATTCACCCCTCCACTTT.

The chain combines TRBV18 with TRBJ2-1; 10 nucleotides align to TRBD2. V was clipped by 5 bases and J by 3 bases; unmatched bases: 4. Germline-derived CDR1 and CDR2 are KGHSH and LQKENI. This CDR3 contains 15 residues. CDR3 protein: CASSAGTSDYNEQFF. DNA for the CDR3: TGTGCCAGCTCAGCCGGGACTAGCGACTACAATGAGCAGTTCTTC.

This clone turned up a few times. The V call is TRBV4-1, the J call TRBJ1-5; TRBD1 might be the D (5 bases). CDR1 is MGHRA and CDR2 is YSYEKL in the germline V gene. Trimming removed 2 bases at V and 7 bases at J, with 15 bases between. This CDR3 has 15 residues. The CDR3 DNA reads as TGCGCCAGCAGCCAAATGTTCCAGGGTCTCCAGCCCCAGCATTTT. This codes for CASSQMFQGLQPQHF.

The chain carries TRBV6-5 and TRBJ2-7; 8 bases fit TRBD1. Germline values: CDR1 MNHEY, CDR2 SVGAGI. The V and J ends lost 0 bases and 3 bases, in that order; junction bases with no gene match: 4. The CDR3 is made up of 15 amino acids. CDR3 in amino acids: CASSYSRDRIYEQYF. CDR3 bases: TGTGCCAGCAGTTACTCGAGGGACAGGATCTACGAGCAGTACTTC.

The chain combines TRBV28 with TRBJ2-1; the match to TRBD2 covers 12 bases. The CDR3 sequence is 20 residues long. The V gene end was trimmed by 6 bases and the J gene end by 8 bases; junction bases not matched to a gene: 23. CDR1 MDHEN and CDR2 SYDVKM come from the germline V gene. CDR3 region: CASRPPRRWLAGGSYDEQFF. CDR3 coding DNA: TGTGCCAGCAGACCACCCCGGCGATGGCTAGCGGGGGGGTCGTATGATGAGCAGTTCTTC. The full variable domain, completed using reference TRBV28 and TRBJ2-1, is DVKVTQSSRYLVKRTGEKVFLECVQDMDHENMFWYRQDPGLGLRLIYFSYDVKMKEKGDIPEGYSVSREKKERFSLILESASTNQTSMYLCASRPPRRWLAGGSYDEQFFGPGTRLTVL.

This chain uses TRBV6-6 with TRBJ2-2; 10 bases align to TRBD1. The CDR3 sequence is 14 residues long. Unmatched junction bases numbered 2, after V lost 6 bases and J lost 4 bases. Per the germline V gene, CDR1 is MNHNY and CDR2 is SVGAGI (reference sequence). The CDR3 DNA sequence: TGTGCCAGCAGATGGACAGGGGGCACCGGGGAGCTGTTTTTT. This sequence encodes CASRWTGGTGELFF.

The chain is built from TRBV2 and TRBJ2-2; 7 bases line up with TRBD1. The V gene end was trimmed by 4 bases and the J gene end by 5 bases; junction bases not matched to a gene: 10. This CDR3 region has 16 residues. Germline loops: CDR1 SNHLY, CDR2 FYNNEI. CDR3 sequence (DNA): TGTGCCAGCAGTGCCGGACAGGCACGATCAACCGGGGAGCTGTTTTTT. As protein: CASSAGQARSTGELFF.

This rearrangement joins TRBV6-5 to TRBJ2-6, with TRBD1 as a possible D gene (5 bases). This CDR3 contains 15 residues. The germline gives CDR1 MNHEY, CDR2 SVGAGI. Deletions cut 4 bases from V and 1 base from J, with 8 bases between. The CDR3 protein is CASSSAGSGANVLTF. The DNA of the CDR3 is TGTGCCAGCAGTTCAGCAGGGTCTGGGGCCAACGTCCTGACTTTC.

The rearrangement links TRBV21-1 to TRBJ2-7; whether TRBD1, the table's D call, matches the DNA was not checked. TRBV21-1 represents a pseudogene. The CDR3 length is 14 residues. CDR3 sequence reads: CASSKQGDVYEQYF. CDR3 DNA: TGTGCCAGCAGCAAACAGGGGGATGTTTACGAGCAGTACTTC.

J is TRBJ2-3 and V is TRBV19, with TRBD1 identical over 10 bases. J lost 4 bases, V lost 4 bases, and 5 bases had no gene match. The CDR3 is 15 amino acids. CDR1 is LNHDA, CDR2 SQIVND, per germline (reference sequence). For the CDR3, the DNA is TGTGCCAGTAGTACCCCCGGACAGGGGGCAGATACGCAGTATTTT. Translating gives CASSTPGQGADTQYF. Full variable domain (missing parts from reference TRBV19 and TRBJ2-3): DGGITQSPKYLFRKEGQNVTLSCEQNLNHDAMYWYRQDPGQGLRLIYYSQIVNDFQKGDIAEGYSVSREKKESFPLTVTSAQKNPTAFYLCASSTPGQGADTQYFGPGTRLTVL.